This is a list of T cell receptor beta chains from one sample in a study of OX40 agonist ivuxolimab in advanced cancers. The repertoire was sequenced with immunoSEQ multiplex PCR; TCRdb's copy has only in-frame clones and lacks some. This table has 50,000 or so clones, approximately 88% appearing once. The sequences come from CD4+ or CD8+ T cells sorted from blood, collected in a trial of the OX40 agonist ivuxolimab. The source is an adult with an advanced solid tumor such as melanoma, head and neck, liver or kidney cancer. Each CDR3 is given with its conserved first and last residue. The order of the fields is clone size, D gene, V gene, J gene, CDR3 protein, CDR3 DNA. D genes are given only for firm matches. Where a row states a size, it is once, few, many or the class of an expanded clone; other rows omit it.

-,-,TRBV30,TRBJ2-4,CAWSTEVAKNIQYF,TGTGCCTGGAGTACTGAGGTAGCCAAAAACATTCAGTACTTC
few,-,TRBV2,TRBJ1-5,CASTKEGYSNQPQHF,TGTGCCAGCACCAAAGAGGGGTATAGCAATCAGCCCCAGCATTTT
-,-,TRBV7-9,TRBJ2-1,CASSLGGREQFF,TGTGCCAGCAGCTTAGGCGGCAGGGAGCAGTTCTTC
-,TRBD2,TRBV6-5,TRBJ2-1,CASSYSSGRARYEQFF,TGTGCCAGCAGTTACTCCAGCGGGAGGGCCAGGTATGAGCAGTTCTTC
once,TRBD1,TRBV6-1,TRBJ2-7,CASNSGQGASYEQYF,TGTGCCAGCAACTCCGGACAGGGGGCTTCCTACGAGCAGTACTTC
few,-,TRBV5-3,TRBJ1-1,CASSSGQFGTEAFF,TGTGCCAGCAGCTCTGGACAGTTCGGGACTGAAGCTTTCTTT
once,TRBD2,TRBV7-8,TRBJ2-2,CASSLPWTSGANTGELFF,TGTGCCAGCAGCTTACCTTGGACTAGCGGGGCGAACACCGGGGAGCTGTTTTTT
-,TRBD1,TRBV5-8,TRBJ2-3,CASSPIGTGSTDTQYF,TGTGCCAGCAGCCCCATCGGGACAGGGAGCACAGATACGCAGTATTTT
-,TRBD1,TRBV5-1,TRBJ1-5,CASSLNSGGQPQHF,TGCGCCAGCAGCTTGAACTCAGGGGGCCAGCCCCAGCATTTT
-,-,TRBV19,TRBJ2-7,CASSNRGGYEQYF,TGTGCCAGTTCGAACAGGGGGGGGTACGAGCAGTACTTC
-,-,TRBV5-1,TRBJ2-2,CASSLQDSNTGELFF,TGCGCCAGCAGCTTGCAGGACTCGAACACCGGGGAGCTGTTTTTT
few,-,TRBV7-6,TRBJ1-3,CASSLASGNTIYF,TGTGCCAGCAGCTTAGCATCTGGAAACACCATATATTTT
-,-,TRBV4-2,TRBJ2-7,CASSQVGGSLNEQYF,TGTGCCAGCAGCCAAGTAGGTGGTTCTCTTAACGAGCAGTACTTC
-,-,TRBV25-1,TRBJ2-5,CASSESGGETQYF,TGTGCCAGCAGTGAATCTGGGGGAGAGACCCAGTACTTC
few,-,TRBV30,TRBJ1-6,CAWSQDLGSPLHF,TGTGCCTGGAGCCAGGACCTGGGGTCACCCCTCCACTTT
-,TRBD1,TRBV27,TRBJ2-2,CASSSQGYTGELFF,TGTGCCAGCAGTTCACAGGGGTACACCGGGGAGCTGTTTTTT
-,TRBD1,TRBV13,TRBJ1-2,CASSIARDRVDYYGYTF,TGTGCCAGCAGCATAGCCCGGGACAGGGTAGATTACTATGGCTACACCTTC
-,-,TRBV2,TRBJ2-3,CASDQGRRWNTQYF,TGTGCCAGCGACCAGGGGAGGCGGTGGAATACGCAGTATTTT
few,-,TRBV5-4,TRBJ2-4,CASSLFPIAKNIQYF,TGTGCCAGCAGCTTGTTTCCCATAGCCAAAAACATTCAGTACTTC
-,TRBD1,TRBV5-1,TRBJ1-1,CASQSGQMNTEAFF,TGCGCCAGCCAATCGGGACAGATGAACACTGAAGCTTTCTTT
-,-,TRBV29-1,TRBJ2-3,CSVRVTHPTSTDTQYF,TGCAGCGTGAGAGTCACTCACCCCACCTCCACAGATACGCAGTATTTT
-,-,TRBV7-9,TRBJ1-1,CASSHLTGIGNTEAFF,TGTGCCAGCAGCCATCTAACAGGGATCGGCAACACTGAAGCTTTCTTT
-,-,TRBV5-5,TRBJ1-4,CASSPRGGNEKLFF,TGTGCCAGCAGCCCTAGAGGGGGTAATGAAAAACTGTTTTTT
-,-,TRBV5-4,TRBJ1-2,CASSLDRNGYTF,TGTGCCAGCAGCTTGGACAGAAATGGCTACACCTTC
-,TRBD2,TRBV7-2,TRBJ2-5,CASSLGLAGGETQYF,TGTGCCAGCAGCTTAGGACTAGCGGGAGGGGAGACCCAGTACTTC
-,-,TRBV12-5,TRBJ1-6,CASGLVRAVENSPLHF,TGTGCTAGTGGTTTGGTACGGGCAGTAGAGAATTCACCCCTCCACTTT
once,-,TRBV30,TRBJ1-2,CARGRSYGYTF,TGTGCCCGCGGGCGGAGCTATGGCTACACCTTC
-,TRBD1,TRBV9,TRBJ1-6,CASSATGGDTNNSPLHF,TGTGCCAGCAGCGCCACAGGGGGGGACACCAATAATTCACCCCTCCACTTT
-,TRBD2,TRBV25-1,TRBJ2-5,CASSEWGTSGYKETQYF,TGTGCCAGCAGTGAATGGGGGACTAGCGGATACAAAGAGACCCAGTACTTC
-,-,TRBV4-2,TRBJ1-4,CASSQAGGLGEKLFF,TGTGCCAGCAGCCAAGCAGGAGGGCTGGGAGAAAAACTGTTTTTT
once,-,TRBV19,TRBJ1-3,CASSTGEAGNTIYF,TGTGCCAGTAGTACAGGGGAGGCTGGAAACACCATATATTTT
-,TRBD2,TRBV5-1,TRBJ2-1,CASSLSAGGLNEQFF,TGCGCCAGCAGCTTGTCAGCGGGGGGGCTAAATGAGCAGTTCTTC
-,TRBD1,TRBV7-9,TRBJ1-3,CASSPGQGAFSGNTIYF,TGTGCCAGCAGCCCCGGACAGGGGGCCTTCTCTGGAAACACCATATATTTT
-,-,TRBV2,TRBJ2-6,CASSGGQLGGANVLTF,TGTGCCAGCAGCGGAGGACAGCTTGGGGGGGCCAACGTCCTGACTTTC
-,-,TRBV12-2,TRBJ1-1,CASRSKRWWMNTEAFF,TGTGCAAGTCGCTCAAAACGGTGGTGGATGAACACTGAAGCTTTCTTT
-,-,TRBV30,TRBJ1-2,CAWSVAHVTNYGYTF,TGTGCCTGGAGTGTAGCCCACGTCACTAACTATGGCTACACCTTC
-,-,TRBV19,TRBJ1-3,CASSTAGESGNTIYF,TGTGCCAGTAGCACAGCAGGGGAATCTGGAAACACCATATATTTT
-,-,TRBV28,TRBJ2-2,CASSSPGNTGELFF,TGTGCCAGCAGTTCCCCCGGGAACACCGGGGAGCTGTTTTTT
-,-,TRBV5-1,TRBJ2-1,CASSPTGTQGNEQFF,TGCGCCAGCAGCCCCACCGGGACGCAGGGGAATGAGCAGTTCTTC
few,TRBD2,TRBV12-5,TRBJ2-1,CASGLGGGSSFNEQFF,TGTGCTAGTGGTTTGGGTGGCGGGAGTAGTTTCAATGAGCAGTTCTTC
-,-,TRBV7-3,TRBJ1-2,CASSRNAGDGYTF,TGTGCCAGCAGCCGAAATGCAGGGGATGGCTACACCTTC
-,-,TRBV28,TRBJ1-2,CASSPPGTANYGYTF,TGTGCCAGCAGTCCGCCCGGGACGGCTAACTATGGCTACACCTTC
-,-,TRBV28,TRBJ2-5,CASSPGVQETQYF,TGTGCCAGCAGTCCCGGCGTACAAGAGACCCAGTACTTC
-,TRBD2,TRBV12-5,TRBJ2-1,CASGLGLGGAPYNEQFF,TGTGCTAGTGGTTTGGGCCTCGGGGGGGCCCCCTACAATGAGCAGTTCTTC
-,-,TRBV4-3,TRBJ1-3,CASSQEFGTGNTIYF,TGCGCCAGCAGCCAAGAATTTGGAACTGGAAACACCATATATTTT
-,-,TRBV7-2,TRBJ1-4,CASSLKVGYEKLFF,TGTGCCAGCAGCTTAAAAGTTGGGTATGAAAAACTGTTTTTT
-,-,TRBV18,TRBJ1-2,CASSPIRQNYDGYTF,TGTGCCAGCTCACCAATCAGACAGAACTACGATGGCTACACCTTC
-,-,TRBV7-2,TRBJ2-2,CASSLGFSVAGELFF,TGTGCCAGCAGCTTAGGCTTCAGCGTTGCCGGGGAGCTGTTTTTT
-,TRBD2,TRBV30,TRBJ2-7,CAWSSTSGRSEQYF,TGTGCCTGGAGTAGCACTAGCGGGAGGAGCGAGCAGTACTTC
-,-,TRBV28,TRBJ2-4,CASSSRERLAKNIQYF,TGTGCCAGCAGTTCCCGGGAGCGACTAGCCAAAAACATTCAGTACTTC
large,-,TRBV6-5,TRBJ1-3,CASKIQGSGNTIYF,TGTGCCAGCAAGATACAGGGATCCGGAAACACCATATATTTT
-,-,TRBV7-8,TRBJ1-2,CASSLVGYGYTF,TGTGCCAGCAGCTTAGTGGGCTATGGCTACACCTTC
-,-,TRBV5-4,TRBJ2-5,CASSFGGGRETQYF,TGTGCCAGCAGCTTTGGAGGGGGCCGGGAGACCCAGTACTTC
-,-,TRBV5-4,TRBJ2-5,CASSPASGAYQETQYF,TGTGCCAGCAGCCCCGCGTCGGGGGCCTACCAAGAGACCCAGTACTTC
-,TRBD2,TRBV5-1,TRBJ2-2,CASSLAGGGATGELFF,TGCGCCAGCAGCTTGGCTGGCGGGGGGGCTACCGGGGAGCTGTTTTTT
large,-,TRBV4-3,TRBJ1-1,CASSQESGISEAFF,TGCGCCAGCAGCCAAGAATCTGGGATCTCTGAAGCTTTCTTT